This paragraph covers one T cell receptor beta chain sequence. These data belong to a study of naive and memory T cell subsets. The germline V gene has CDR1 SQVTM and CDR2 ANQGSEA. V gave up 5 bases and J gave up 2 bases, with 12 bases separating them. CDR3 length equals 13 residues. Both TRBC1 and TRBC2 were covered by a beta constant-region primer of two equimolar oligonucleotides. MiXCR, run by TCRdb on the UMI-ligation and nested PCR reads, gives a single entry per CDR3 protein. The table includes 130,000 to 150,000 distinct CDR3 sequences, over 15% detected once. CD8 T cells were positively selected from what remained after CD4 positive selection.

The chain employs TRBV29-1 and TRBJ1-2; D gene uncertain. What was sequenced was naive CD4+ T cells from blood. The origin of this receptor is a human donor in good health. The CDR3: CSVHGVTNYGYTF. The CDR3 region has the DNA TGCAGCGTTCACGGGGTAACGAACTATGGCTACACCTTC.